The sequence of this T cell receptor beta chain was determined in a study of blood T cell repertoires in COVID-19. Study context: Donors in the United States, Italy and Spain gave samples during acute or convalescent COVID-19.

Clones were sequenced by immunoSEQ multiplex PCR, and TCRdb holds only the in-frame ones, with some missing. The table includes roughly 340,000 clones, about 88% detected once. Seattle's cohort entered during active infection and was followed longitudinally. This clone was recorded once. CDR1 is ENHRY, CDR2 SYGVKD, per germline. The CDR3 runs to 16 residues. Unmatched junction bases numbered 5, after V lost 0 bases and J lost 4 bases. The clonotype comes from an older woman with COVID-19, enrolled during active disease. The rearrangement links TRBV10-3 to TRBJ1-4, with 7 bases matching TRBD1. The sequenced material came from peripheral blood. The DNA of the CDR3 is TGTGCCATCAGTGAGTCGACAGGGAGCGTTAATGAAAAACTGTTTTTT. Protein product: CAISESTGSVNEKLFF.